Reported below is one TCR beta chain. The sample is drawn from a study of blood T cell repertoires in COVID-19. Study-wide background: Spain, Italy and the United States supplied samples that represented acute and convalescent COVID-19. PBMCs, B-cell-depleted T cells, or T cells provided the cDNA or gDNA that made up the material.

Trimming left V 7 bases short and J 6 bases short, with 22 bases between. The CDR3 is made up of 15 amino acids. Looked up from germline, CDR1 is MNHEY and CDR2 is SVGAGI. In the authors' methods: Reference gene primer amplification yielded estimated nucleated cell counts. Sequencing was performed with immunoSEQ multiplex PCR; in TCRdb, only in-frame clones are kept and a portion is missing. Clonal size and the V and J genes are those of that table, whereas D and trimming came from the DNA. The repertoire holds around 30,000 clones, with 75% to 80% as singletons. The sequencing sample was made of peripheral blood. J is TRBJ2-7 and V is TRBV6-5, with D maybe TRBD1 (5 bases). The sequence derives from a human donor in a cohort sampled during active COVID-19. CDR3 amino acids: CASTSTDSPYGEQYF. DNA of the CDR3: TGTGCCAGCACCTCAACCGACAGCCCCTACGGCGAGCAGTACTTC.